This TCR beta chain emerged from a study of T cell responses to AZD1222 COVID-19 vaccine. On this clone: Its antigen is undetermined.

Germline V gene sequence: CDR1 SGHRS, CDR2 YFSETQ. V lost 5 bases, J lost 3 bases, and 7 bases stayed unmatched. This CDR3 spans 15 amino acids. Whole-study results and caveats: The sample set comprised mostly white British donors with more females, and clonal diversity was possibly underestimated. Increases in Spike-specific TCR breadth and depth were seen after two AZD1222 doses.

TCRdb's table, derived via immunoSEQ multiplex PCR, lists solely in-frame clones and lacks some. The sample carries about 110,000 clones, approximately 90% recorded once. The TCR originated in an adult in good health. This specimen was peripheral blood, taken on day 0 of MenACWY control vaccination. V usage is TRBV5-1 and J usage is TRBJ1-2, with 10 positions matching TRBD1. This CDR3 reads CASRPLTGGDYGYTF. The CDR3 DNA reads TGCGCCAGCAGACCGTTGACAGGGGGCGACTATGGCTACACCTTC.